This T cell receptor (beta chain) was retrieved from a study of blood T cell repertoires in COVID-19. The wider study: PBMCs, B-cell-depleted T cells, or T cells provided the cDNA or gDNA that made up the material.

Only in-frame clones appear in the TCRdb table, and some are missing; sequencing was by immunoSEQ multiplex PCR. This sample yields under 150,000 clones, of which around 88% are seen a single time; about 18% belongs to the top ten. Germline assignment: CDR1 SGHRS and CDR2 YFSETQ. V shed 2 bases and J 4 bases; nucleotides not matched to a gene: 9. The CDR3 is made up of 16 amino acids. Material for sequencing was peripheral blood. This sequence originates from a woman aged 45-60 years who had recovered from COVID-19. The chain recombines TRBV5-1 with TRBJ2-1, with TRBD2 matching 7 bases. The CDR3 loop is CASSFLAVKGYNEQFF. In nucleotides, the CDR3 is TGCGCCAGCAGCTTTCTAGCGGTCAAGGGTTACAATGAGCAGTTCTTC.